A selection of T cell receptor beta chains follows, all from one sample in a study of Ad26.COV2.S vaccination and SARS-CoV-2 variants. Assay: immunoSEQ multiplex PCR; the TCRdb copy retains only in-frame clones and omits some. This sample has 350,000 to 450,000 clones; 80% to 90% occur once, and the top ten carry 7.4%. The input for sequencing was peripheral blood, taken in a trial of Ad26.COV2.S vaccine versus placebo. The receptor set was obtained from a person aged 18-65 years who received the Ad26.COV2.S COVID-19 vaccine or a placebo. CDR3s include the opening cysteine and the closing phenylalanine or tryptophan. D genes are given only for firm matches. The size field is filled for only some rows; it gives once, few, many or a size class.

TRBV4-1	few	TRBJ1-6	NA	CASSQDRSSYNSPLHF	TGCGCCAGCAGCCAAGACAGGAGCTCCTATAATTCACCCCTCCACTTT
TRBV6-5	NA	TRBJ1-2	NA	CASKPTAGGYTF	TGTGCCAGCAAACCAACCGCTGGGGGCTACACCTTC
TRBV18	NA	TRBJ2-7	TRBD2	CASSPGRGVSYEQYF	TGTGCCAGCTCACCAGGGCGGGGGGTATCGTACGAGCAGTACTTC
TRBV7-2	NA	TRBJ2-7	NA	CASSLVGLGEQYF	TGTGCCAGCAGCTTAGTGGGCCTGGGGGAGCAGTACTTC
TRBV10-3	once	TRBJ2-1	NA	CAISSSSTANEQFF	TGTGCCATCAGTTCCTCTTCTACGGCCAATGAGCAGTTCTTC
TRBV2	NA	TRBJ1-1	TRBD1	CASTEIGTGNTEAFF	TGTGCCAGCACTGAAATCGGGACAGGGAACACTGAAGCTTTCTTT
TRBV5-6	NA	TRBJ1-1	NA	CASTPQGRQGAEAFF	TGTGCCAGCACCCCCCAGGGCAGACAAGGCGCTGAAGCTTTCTTT
TRBV2	NA	TRBJ2-6	TRBD1	CASGTGSSGANVLTF	TGTGCCAGCGGGACAGGGTCATCTGGGGCCAACGTCCTGACTTTC
TRBV5-1	NA	TRBJ1-2	NA	CASSLFAGDYGYTF	TGCGCCAGCAGCCTCTTTGCGGGGGACTATGGCTACACCTTC
TRBV5-4	NA	TRBJ2-5	TRBD2	CASTPTSGQQETQYF	TGTGCCAGCACCCCTACTAGCGGTCAACAAGAGACCCAGTACTTC
TRBV11-2	NA	TRBJ1-2	NA	CASSLGRGIGDHGYTF	TGTGCCAGCAGCCTGGGGCGAGGGATCGGGGATCATGGCTACACCTTC
TRBV7-9	NA	TRBJ2-3	NA	CASSSGVGSTDTQYF	TGTGCCAGCAGCTCGGGGGTCGGGAGCACAGATACGCAGTATTTT
TRBV6-5	NA	TRBJ2-1	NA	CASRVTGETEQFF	TGTGCCAGCAGGGTTACAGGCGAGACAGAGCAGTTCTTC
TRBV24-1	NA	TRBJ2-2	NA	CATSASGAGTGELFF	TGTGCCACCAGTGCGTCCGGGGCGGGCACCGGGGAGCTGTTTTTT
TRBV6-5	NA	TRBJ2-7	NA	CASSSRGSYEQYF	TGTGCCAGCAGTTCCCGTGGGTCCTACGAGCAGTACTTC
TRBV12-3/TRBV12-4	NA	TRBJ2-3	NA	CASRSQGNTQYF	TGTGCCAGCCGATCACAGGGAAATACGCAGTATTTT
TRBV21-1	NA	TRBJ2-1	NA	CASSTPGASGGSSSYNEQFF	TGTGCCAGCAGCACCCCGGGGGCTAGCGGGGGGAGTAGCTCCTACAATGAGCAGTTCTTC
TRBV6-5	NA	TRBJ1-3	NA	CASNRFVAGNTIYF	TGTGCCAGCAATCGCTTTGTGGCTGGAAACACCATATATTTT
TRBV5-1	NA	TRBJ1-1	NA	CASSVQLNTEAFF	TGCGCCAGCAGCGTACAGTTGAACACTGAAGCTTTCTTT
TRBV19	NA	TRBJ2-5	TRBD1	CASSIRAALQGGTQYF	TGTGCCAGTAGTATCCGGGCGGCACTACAGGGGGGGACCCAGTACTTC
TRBV7-8	NA	TRBJ2-7	NA	CASSLVRVLSYEQYF	TGTGCCAGCAGCTTAGTCAGGGTCCTCTCCTACGAGCAGTACTTC
TRBV11-3	NA	TRBJ2-7	NA	CASSSRHILDLRQQYF	TGTGCCAGCAGCTCCCGACATATCCTTGACCTACGCCAGCAGTACTTC
TRBV9	NA	TRBJ2-1	TRBD2	CASSVGQRGGSYNEQFF	TGTGCCAGCAGCGTAGGTCAGCGGGGGGGTTCCTACAATGAGCAGTTCTTC
TRBV5-1	NA	TRBJ2-3	TRBD1	CATGQLGLTDTQYF	TGCGCCACGGGACAGTTGGGATTAACAGATACGCAGTATTTT
TRBV20-1	NA	TRBJ2-3	NA	CSASFSWGAGTDTQYF	TGCAGTGCTAGTTTTAGTTGGGGTGCTGGGACAGATACGCAGTATTTT
TRBV5-1	once	TRBJ2-5	TRBD2	CASSVLAGGFRETQYF	TGCGCCAGCAGCGTACTAGCGGGAGGATTCAGGGAGACCCAGTACTTC
TRBV5-1	NA	TRBJ2-7	NA	CASSLSAYEQYF	TGCGCCAGCAGCTTGTCCGCCTACGAGCAGTACTTC
TRBV9	NA	TRBJ2-3	NA	CASSGTGMLADTQYF	TGTGCCAGCTCTGGGACGGGTATGCTTGCAGATACGCAGTATTTT
TRBV30	NA	TRBJ2-3	TRBD2	CAWSVGTSGRATDTQYF	TGTGCCTGGAGTGTAGGAACTAGCGGGAGGGCCACAGATACGCAGTATTTT
TRBV5-6	NA	TRBJ2-3	NA	CASSSGPLDTQYF	TGTGCCAGCAGTTCAGGACCTTTGGATACGCAGTATTTT
TRBV4-2	NA	TRBJ2-1	TRBD2	CASSQVAGSQGEQFF	TGTGCCAGCAGCCAAGTAGCGGGGAGCCAAGGTGAGCAGTTCTTC
TRBV15	NA	TRBJ1-2	NA	CATSQPNYGYTF	TGTGCCACCTCTCAGCCTAACTATGGCTACACCTTC
TRBV10-3	NA	TRBJ2-5	NA	CAISGPLELGTQYF	TGTGCCATCAGTGGGCCCTTAGAGCTGGGGACCCAGTACTTC
TRBV5-1	NA	TRBJ2-1	TRBD2	CASSPTSGSYNEQFF	TGCGCCAGCAGTCCGACTAGCGGTTCCTACAATGAGCAGTTCTTC
TRBV7-2	NA	TRBJ1-6	TRBD1	CASSLGPGGLSPLHF	TGTGCCAGCAGCTTAGGTCCAGGGGGATTGTCACCCCTCCACTTT
TRBV5-1	NA	TRBJ1-2	NA	CASSREGPVYGYTF	TGCGCCAGCAGCCGAGAGGGACCTGTCTATGGCTACACCTTC
TRBV5-5	NA	TRBJ1-1	NA	CASSFMRGPEAFF	TGTGCCAGCAGCTTCATGAGGGGCCCTGAAGCTTTCTTT
TRBV11-2	NA	TRBJ1-1	NA	CASSAGDWSEAFF	TGTGCCAGCAGCGCCGGGGACTGGTCTGAAGCTTTCTTT
TRBV2	NA	TRBJ2-5	TRBD2	CASSHGTIQETQYF	TGTGCCAGCAGCCACGGGACTATACAAGAGACCCAGTACTTC
TRBV20-1	NA	TRBJ2-7	NA	CSARSGHEQYF	TGCAGTGCCAGAAGCGGCCACGAGCAGTACTTC
TRBV3-1/TRBV3-2	NA	TRBJ2-5	NA	CASSPGGSKETQYF	TGTGCCAGCAGCCCAGGCGGCTCGAAAGAGACCCAGTACTTC
TRBV24-1	NA	TRBJ2-1	TRBD2	CATSDPAGVGGSEQFF	TGTGCCACCAGTGATCCAGCGGGAGTAGGCGGGAGTGAGCAGTTCTTC
TRBV3-1/TRBV3-2	NA	TRBJ1-3	TRBD1	CASGDRGSGNTIYF	TGTGCCAGCGGCGACAGGGGATCTGGAAACACCATATATTTT
TRBV5-5	NA	TRBJ1-1	NA	CASSGSWTVKNTEAFF	TGTGCCAGCAGCGGGTCATGGACGGTGAAGAACACTGAAGCTTTCTTT
TRBV19	NA	TRBJ2-7	TRBD2	CASRTSGTNEQYF	TGTGCCAGTAGGACTAGCGGGACTAACGAGCAGTACTTC
TRBV6-6	NA	TRBJ2-2	NA	CASSYPSGVDTGELFF	TGTGCCAGCAGTTACCCAAGCGGTGTTGACACCGGGGAGCTGTTTTTT
TRBV7-9	NA	TRBJ2-7	NA	CASSLGGSEQYF	TGTGCCAGCAGCTTAGGGGGATCCGAGCAGTACTTC
TRBV10-3	once	TRBJ2-1	TRBD2	CAISAPLGTSGSINEQFF	TGTGCCATCAGTGCTCCTCTCGGGACTAGCGGGAGTATAAATGAGCAGTTCTTC
TRBV7-3	NA	TRBJ2-5	NA	CASSSLGGSETQYF	TGTGCCAGCAGCTCTCTAGGGGGGTCGGAGACCCAGTACTTC
TRBV11-3	NA	TRBJ2-7	NA	CASSLGHRGEQYF	TGTGCCAGCAGCTTAGGCCACCGGGGGGAGCAGTACTTC
TRBV13	NA	TRBJ2-1	NA	CASSFTGGPNEQFF	TGTGCCAGCAGCTTTACCGGGGGCCCCAATGAGCAGTTCTTC
TRBV6-5	NA	TRBJ2-7	NA	CASSFSSTKYYEQYF	TGTGCCAGCAGTTTTTCGTCGACTAAGTACTACGAGCAGTACTTC
TRBV10-2	NA	TRBJ2-1	TRBD2	CASSESRTSGNEQFF	TGCGCCAGCAGTGAGTCCAGGACTAGCGGGAATGAGCAGTTCTTC
TRBV21-1	once	TRBJ1-1	NA	CASSSSMNTEAFF	TGTGCCAGCAGTAGTTCCATGAACACTGAAGCTTTCTTT
TRBV3-1/TRBV3-2	NA	TRBJ2-7	NA	CASSHSGISYEQYF	TGTGCCAGCAGCCATTCAGGAATCTCCTACGAGCAGTACTTC
TRBV5-1	NA	TRBJ1-2	NA	CASSLEDYGYTF	TGCGCCAGCAGCCTGGAGGACTATGGCTACACCTTC
TRBV9	NA	TRBJ2-7	NA	CASSVEASSYEQYF	TGTGCCAGCAGCGTAGAGGCATCCTCCTACGAGCAGTACTTC
TRBV6-1	few	TRBJ2-7	NA	CASSYGLTDEQYF	TGTGCCAGCAGTTATGGGCTCACCGACGAGCAGTACTTC
TRBV9	NA	TRBJ2-5	NA	CASSPRHLETQYF	TGTGCCAGCAGCCCCCGACACTTAGAGACCCAGTACTTC